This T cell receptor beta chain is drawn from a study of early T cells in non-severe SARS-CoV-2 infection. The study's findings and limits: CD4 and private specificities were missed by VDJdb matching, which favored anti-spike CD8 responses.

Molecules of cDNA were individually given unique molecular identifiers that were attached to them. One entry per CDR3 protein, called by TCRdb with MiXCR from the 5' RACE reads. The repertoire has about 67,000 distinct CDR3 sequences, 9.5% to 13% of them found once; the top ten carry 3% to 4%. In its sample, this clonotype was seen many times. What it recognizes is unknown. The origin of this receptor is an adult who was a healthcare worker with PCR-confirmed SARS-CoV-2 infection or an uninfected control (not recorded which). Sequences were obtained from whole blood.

This CDR3 is CASSRTQPISTDTQYF. The CDR3 region has the DNA TGTGCCAGCAGTAGGACACAACCGATTAGCACAGATACGCAGTATTTT. This rearrangement joins TRBV6-5 to TRBJ2-3; maybe TRBD1 (5 bases). Between the trimmed V and J ends, which lost 5 bases and 0 bases, there was a span of 15 bases. Germline lookup yields CDR1 MNHEY and CDR2 SVGAGI. This CDR3 comprises 16 residues.